A single sample is the source of the 5 T cell receptor beta chains below, sequenced in a study of blood T cells in healthy people across ages. Primers used in a second PCR of roughly 6 to 12 cycles were a sample-barcoded 5' primer and a J-beta primer mix. MiXCR, applied by TCRdb to the 5' RACE reads, yields one record per CDR3 protein. This repertoire shows 550,000 to 750,000 distinct CDR3 sequences, more than 20% found once; its top ten account for around 3.4%. Material: blood. Receptor source: a man aged 65-85 years in good health.

This chain uses TRBV7-9 with TRBJ2-5; TRBD1 aligns across 8 bases. Germline V gene lookup returns CDR1 SEHNR and CDR2 FQNEAQ (reference sequence). The junction had 9 bases not matched to a gene; V was cut back by 2 bases and J by 13 bases. This CDR3 comprises 13 residues. DNA of the CDR3: TGTGCCAGCAGCTTACGATGGGGGGACAGGACGTACTTC. This encodes CASSLRWGDRTYF.

This clonotype was counted between two and nine times. The chain has TRBV7-2 and TRBJ2-3, with D possibly being TRBD2 (6 bases). CDR1 SGHTA and CDR2 FQGNSA come from the germline V gene. CDR3 length equals 14 residues. V lost 8 bases and J 4 bases, leaving 16 bases between the germline ends. The CDR3 coding sequence is TGTGCCAGCCTCCAAAGGCGGGAAGCAGATACGCAGTATTTT. It is translated as CASLQRREADTQYF.

This rearrangement joins TRBV20-1 to TRBJ2-1, with D unresolved. The J call may not be correct, given that the DNA end is closer to TRBJ2-7. Germline V gene data show CDR1 as DFQATT and CDR2 as SNEGSKA (reference sequence). This CDR3 contains 16 residues. CDR3 in amino acids: CSASPRPTVISYEQYF. In DNA, the CDR3 is TGCAGTGCTAGTCCCCGCCCCACAGTCATCTCCTACGAGCAGTACTTC.

The sample holds a few counts of this clonotype. The gene calls are TRBV7-2 and TRBJ2-7; 8 nucleotides align to TRBD2. The CDR3 covers 14 residues. The V gene's germline CDR1 is SGHTA and CDR2 FQGNSA. The J segment lost 2 bases and the V segment lost 8 bases, leaving 8 bases of the junction unmatched. This chain's CDR3 is CASAKLAAPYEQYF. The CDR3 DNA follows: TGTGCCAGCGCAAAACTAGCGGCCCCCTACGAGCAGTACTTC.

Many counts were recorded for this clonotype. The V gene is TRBV28, the J gene TRBJ2-7; 7 bases are a match to TRBD2. Germline CDR1 reads MDHEN; CDR2 reads SYDVKM. The CDR3 runs 15 residues. V shed 2 bases, J shed 7 bases, and the junction held 11 bases outside the gene matches. The CDR3 sequence is CASSLGDYLHREQYF. In DNA, the CDR3 is TGTGCCAGCAGTTTAGGGGACTACCTTCATCGGGAGCAGTACTTC. Complete variable domain (other parts from reference TRBV28 and TRBJ2-7): DVKVTQSSRYLVKRTGEKVFLECVQDMDHENMFWYRQDPGLGLRLIYFSYDVKMKEKGDIPEGYSVSREKKERFSLILESASTNQTSMYLCASSLGDYLHREQYFGPGTRLTVT.